The rows below give T cell receptor beta chains drawn from one sample of a study of blood T cell repertoires in COVID-19. Clones were sequenced by immunoSEQ multiplex PCR, and TCRdb holds only the in-frame ones, with some missing. The data contain some 260,000 clones, 86% of them singletons. Sequenced input: PBMCs or T cells enriched from blood (not recorded which). All receptors derive from a man aged 35-49 years who had recovered from COVID-19. The CDR3 runs from the conserved cysteine through the conserved F or W. Each record gives: clone size, V gene, CDR3 protein. Only part of the rows carry a size: once, few, many, or a class if the clone is expanded.

>once|TRBV19
CASGDYSFSGNTIYF
>.|TRBV7-9
CASSPRTGGAFTEAFF
>.|TRBV3-1/TRBV3-2
CASSQLPSGPYEQYF
>.|TRBV27
CASSAARGYEQYF
>.|TRBV7-9
CASSSGQGGFF
>few|TRBV7-8
CASKVQGVTEAFF
>.|TRBV2
CASSEGGNEQYF
>few|TRBV27
CASSSVNPYNSPLHF
>.|TRBV7-2
CASSFGLAGDNEQFF
>.|TRBV6-4
CASRQLAGSSYEQYF
>once|TRBV30
CAWSGGATDTQYF
>.|TRBV7-9
CASSLAHGGSSYEQYF
>.|TRBV28
CASSGRGLQETQYF
>.|TRBV28
CASSLTTGYGYTF
>.|TRBV19
CASSTGQPDEKLFF
>.|TRBV27
CASSLLGRDNEQFF
>.|TRBV5-4
CASGLGQGSFYEQYF
>.|TRBV28
CASSFILNTEAFF
>few|TRBV18
CASSPTQGGYGYTF
>.|TRBV27
CASSFGPDYEQYF
>.|TRBV7-2
CASILTEETEAFF
>.|TRBV5-4
CASSSSRGADYGYTF